A single T cell receptor (beta chain) is shown here with its context. CDR1 and CDR2 (germline): SGHTA, FQGNSA. Trimming shortened V by 5 bases and J by 8 bases, and 16 bases separated the two germline ends. The CDR3 sequence is 14 residues long. The data stem from a study of control samples from healthy donors and cancer patients. The assay was immunoSEQ multiplex PCR, and TCRdb's table has in-frame clones only and misses some. Among 200,000 or so clones, around 94% were seen once, and the ten largest hold approximately 1.4%. Sequences were obtained from blood. This clonotype was sampled from a man aged 50-59 years in good health. J is TRBJ2-1 and V is TRBV7-2; D possibly corresponds to TRBD2 (7 bases). CDR3 nucleotides: TGTGCCAGCAGCACCTTAGGGGGGGTTGATGAGCAGTTCTTC. This sequence encodes CASSTLGGVDEQFF.